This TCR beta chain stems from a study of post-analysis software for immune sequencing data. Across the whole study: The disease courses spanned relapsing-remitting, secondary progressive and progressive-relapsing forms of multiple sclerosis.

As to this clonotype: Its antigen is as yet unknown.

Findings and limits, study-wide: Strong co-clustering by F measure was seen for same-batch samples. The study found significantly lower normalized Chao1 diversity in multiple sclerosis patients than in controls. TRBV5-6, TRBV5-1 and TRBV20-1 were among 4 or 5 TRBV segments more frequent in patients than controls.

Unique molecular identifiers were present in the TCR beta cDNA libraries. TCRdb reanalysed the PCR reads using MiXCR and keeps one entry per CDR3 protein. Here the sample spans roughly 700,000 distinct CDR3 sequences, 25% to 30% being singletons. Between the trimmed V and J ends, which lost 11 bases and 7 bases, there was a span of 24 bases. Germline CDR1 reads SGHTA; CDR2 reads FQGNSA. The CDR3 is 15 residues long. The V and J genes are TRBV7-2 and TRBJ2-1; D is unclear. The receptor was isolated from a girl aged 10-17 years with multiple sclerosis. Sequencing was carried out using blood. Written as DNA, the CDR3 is TGTGCCTGCGGTCAGGTGCATGCGTTTGGGAATGAGCAGTTCTTC. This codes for CACGQVHAFGNEQFF.